This T cell receptor (beta chain) was captured by sequencing in a study of technical replicates of blood from a few donors. Repertoires were generated with immunoSEQ multiplex PCR, while TCRdb's copy carries only in-frame clones and drops some. The sample has 60,000 to 90,000 clones; around nine tenths are singletons. V was cut by 8 bases and J by 8 bases, with 15 bases left in between. The CDR3 runs 12 residues. Germline assignment: CDR1 LNHDA and CDR2 SQIVND (reference sequence). The receptor comes from a human donor in good health. The material sequenced was T cells isolated from PBMCs. The chain employs TRBV19 and TRBJ1-2; no firm D call. CDR3 residues: CASSIEALGYTF. The CDR3 DNA follows: TGTGCCAGTTCGATAGAAGCATTGGGCTACACCTTC.